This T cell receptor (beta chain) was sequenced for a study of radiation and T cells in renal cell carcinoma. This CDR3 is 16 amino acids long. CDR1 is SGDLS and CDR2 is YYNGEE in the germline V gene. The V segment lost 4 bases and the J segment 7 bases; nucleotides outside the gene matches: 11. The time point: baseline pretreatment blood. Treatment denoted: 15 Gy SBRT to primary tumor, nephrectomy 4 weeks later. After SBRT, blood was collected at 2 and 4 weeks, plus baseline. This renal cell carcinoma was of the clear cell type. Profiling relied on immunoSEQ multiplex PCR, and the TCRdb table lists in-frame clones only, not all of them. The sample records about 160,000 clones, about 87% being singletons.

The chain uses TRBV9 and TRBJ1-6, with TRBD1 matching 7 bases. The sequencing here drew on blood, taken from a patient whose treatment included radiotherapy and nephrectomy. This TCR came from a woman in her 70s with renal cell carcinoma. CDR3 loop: CASSPTTGPHNSPLHF. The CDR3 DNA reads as TGTGCCAGCAGCCCGACGACAGGGCCTCACAATTCACCCCTCCACTTT.